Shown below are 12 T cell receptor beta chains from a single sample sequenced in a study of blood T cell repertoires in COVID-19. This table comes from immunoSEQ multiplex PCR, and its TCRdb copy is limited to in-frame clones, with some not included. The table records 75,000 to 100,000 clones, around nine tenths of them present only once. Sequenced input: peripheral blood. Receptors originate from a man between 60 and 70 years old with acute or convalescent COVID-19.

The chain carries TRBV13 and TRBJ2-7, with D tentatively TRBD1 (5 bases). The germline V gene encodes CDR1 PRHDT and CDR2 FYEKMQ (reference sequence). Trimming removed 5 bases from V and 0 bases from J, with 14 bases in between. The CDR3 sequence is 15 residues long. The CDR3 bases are TGTGCCAGCAGCAACCAGGGCTCTAGCTCCTACGAGCAGTACTTC. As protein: CASSNQGSSSYEQYF.

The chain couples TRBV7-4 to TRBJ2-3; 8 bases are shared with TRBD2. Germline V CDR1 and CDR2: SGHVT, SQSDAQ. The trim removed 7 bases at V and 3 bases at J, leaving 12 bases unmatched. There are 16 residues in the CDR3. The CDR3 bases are TGTGCCAGCAACTTCTTTAGAGGACTAGCTACAGATACGCAGTATTTT. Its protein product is CASNFFRGLATDTQYF.

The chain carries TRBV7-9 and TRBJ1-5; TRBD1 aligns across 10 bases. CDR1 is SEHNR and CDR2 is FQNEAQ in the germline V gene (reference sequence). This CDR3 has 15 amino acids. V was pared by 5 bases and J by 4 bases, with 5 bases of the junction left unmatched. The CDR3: CASSPGTGANQPQHF. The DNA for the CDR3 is TGTGCCAGCAGCCCCGGGACAGGGGCTAATCAGCCCCAGCATTTT.

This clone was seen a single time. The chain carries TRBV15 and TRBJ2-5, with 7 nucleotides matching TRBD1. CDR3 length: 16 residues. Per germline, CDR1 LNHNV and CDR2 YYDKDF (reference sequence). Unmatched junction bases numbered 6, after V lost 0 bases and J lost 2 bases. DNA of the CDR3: TGTGCCACCAGCAGAGATCCCGGGACAGTGCAAGAGACCCAGTACTTC. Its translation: CATSRDPGTVQETQYF.

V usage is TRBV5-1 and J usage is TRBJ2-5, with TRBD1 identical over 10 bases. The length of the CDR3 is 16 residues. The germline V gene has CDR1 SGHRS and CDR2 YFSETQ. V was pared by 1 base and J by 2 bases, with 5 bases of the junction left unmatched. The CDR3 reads CASSLLGTGVQETQYF. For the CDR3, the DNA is TGCGCCAGCAGCTTGCTCGGGACAGGGGTGCAAGAGACCCAGTACTTC. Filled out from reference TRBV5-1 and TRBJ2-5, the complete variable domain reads KAGVTQTPRYLIKTRGQQVTLSCSPISGHRSVSWYQQTPGQGLQFLFEYFSETQRNKGNFPGRFSGRQFSNSRSEMNVSTLELGDSALYLCASSLLGTGVQETQYFGPGTRLLVL.

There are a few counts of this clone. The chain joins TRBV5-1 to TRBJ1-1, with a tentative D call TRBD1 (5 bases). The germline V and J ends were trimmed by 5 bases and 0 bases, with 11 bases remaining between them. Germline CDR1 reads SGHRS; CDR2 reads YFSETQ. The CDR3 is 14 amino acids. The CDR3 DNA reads TGCGCCAGCAGAGGAACAGGACTGAACACTGAAGCTTTCTTT. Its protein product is CASRGTGLNTEAFF.

This CDR3 reads CASSPGPVYGYTF. The CDR3 region has the DNA TGTGCCAGCAGCCCAGGGCCTGTCTATGGCTACACCTTC. The chain carries TRBV5-4 and TRBJ1-2, with a possible D match to TRBD1 (5 bases). The CDR3 totals 13 residues. Germline CDR1 is SGHNT and CDR2 is YYREEE (reference sequence). Trimming stripped 4 bases from V and 4 bases from J, with 11 bases between.

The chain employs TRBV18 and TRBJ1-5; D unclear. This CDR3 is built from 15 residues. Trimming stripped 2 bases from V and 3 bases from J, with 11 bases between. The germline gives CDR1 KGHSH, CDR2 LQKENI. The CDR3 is CASSPSLTNNQPQHF. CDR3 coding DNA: TGTGCCAGCTCACCATCTTTAACAAACAATCAGCCCCAGCATTTT.

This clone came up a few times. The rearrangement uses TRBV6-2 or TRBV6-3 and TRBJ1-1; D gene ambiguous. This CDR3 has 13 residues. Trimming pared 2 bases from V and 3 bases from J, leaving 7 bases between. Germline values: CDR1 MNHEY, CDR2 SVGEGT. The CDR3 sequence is CASSYGRYTEAFF. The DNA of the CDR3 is TGTGCCAGCAGTTACGGGCGTTACACTGAAGCTTTCTTT.

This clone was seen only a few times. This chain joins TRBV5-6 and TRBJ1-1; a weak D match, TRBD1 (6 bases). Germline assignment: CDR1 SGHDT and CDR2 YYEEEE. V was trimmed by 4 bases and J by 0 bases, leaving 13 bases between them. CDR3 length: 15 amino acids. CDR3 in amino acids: CASSEKTGMNTEAFF. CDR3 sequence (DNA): TGTGCCAGCAGCGAGAAAACAGGGATGAACACTGAAGCTTTCTTT.

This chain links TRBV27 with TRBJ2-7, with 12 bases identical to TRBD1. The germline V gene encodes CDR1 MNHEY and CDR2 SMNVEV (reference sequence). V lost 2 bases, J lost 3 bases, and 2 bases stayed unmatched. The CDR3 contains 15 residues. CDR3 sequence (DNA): TGTGCCAGCAGTTTAGGGACAGGGGGCGTCTACGAGCAGTACTTC. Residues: CASSLGTGGVYEQYF.

This CDR3 is CASSLRPSGTDTQYF. CDR3 coding DNA: TGTGCCAGCAGCTTAAGGCCTAGCGGTACAGATACGCAGTATTTT. The chain combines TRBV13 with TRBJ2-3, with TRBD2 matching over 7 bases. Trimming cost V 2 bases and J 3 bases; bases outside gene matches: 5. The V gene's germline CDR1 is PRHDT and CDR2 FYEKMQ (reference sequence). The CDR3 runs to 15 residues.